This T cell receptor beta chain was found in a study of T-cell reconstitution after alpha-beta-depleted transplantation in children. V dropped 1 base and J dropped 11 bases, with 11 bases sitting between them. The CDR3 has 12 residues. The germline gives CDR1 SGHVS, CDR2 FQNEAQ. This clonotype was seen a few times. A TCRbeta library incorporating unique molecular identifiers was prepared. TCRdb processed the PCR reads anew with MiXCR; each CDR3 protein has one entry. The repertoire consists of hundreds of thousands of distinct CDR3 sequences, with approximately 17% occurring once and the leading ten covering around 0.96%.

The source is a human donor who donated a stem cell graft to a child with acute myeloid leukemia. This sample comprised PBMCs from the stem cell graft donor, obtained from the stem cell graft. The V gene is TRBV7-8, the J gene TRBJ1-1, with no clear D. The CDR3 DNA reads as TGTGCCAGCAGCTTAGGCCCTCAACCGGCTTTCTTT. Translation: CASSLGPQPAFF.